The rows below give T cell receptor beta chains drawn from one sample of a study of blood T cell repertoires in COVID-19. Data came from immunoSEQ multiplex PCR; TCRdb stores just in-frame clones and leaves some out. The data show a few hundred thousand clones, around four fifths seen once. Sequenced sample: peripheral blood. Every receptor here comes from a woman aged 45-65 years with active or convalescent COVID-19. Each CDR3 is given with its conserved first and last residue. Fields, in order: D gene, V gene, clone size, CDR3 length, J gene, CDR3 DNA, CDR3 protein. A D gene is named only where the DNA matches it firmly. Size values are once, few and many counts, or a class for expanded clones, and some rows have none.

D gene: TRBD1
V gene: TRBV6-4
clone size: NA
CDR3 length: 13
J gene: TRBJ1-2
CDR3 DNA: TGTGCCAGCAGTGACGGAGGGGGCCGCGGCTACACCTTC
CDR3 protein: CASSDGGGRGYTF

D gene: NA
V gene: TRBV5-6
clone size: NA
CDR3 length: 15
J gene: TRBJ1-5
CDR3 DNA: TGTGCCAGCAGCCTCTCAGGTTGGGGCAATCAGCCCCAGCATTTT
CDR3 protein: CASSLSGWGNQPQHF

D gene: TRBD2
V gene: TRBV4-1
clone size: NA
CDR3 length: 13
J gene: TRBJ2-1
CDR3 DNA: TGCGCCAGCAGCCAAGATGGGGGGGATGAGCAGTTCTTC
CDR3 protein: CASSQDGGDEQFF

D gene: NA
V gene: TRBV2
clone size: NA
CDR3 length: 13
J gene: TRBJ1-1
CDR3 DNA: TGTGCCAGCAGAGCAAATATGAACACTGAAGCTTTCTTT
CDR3 protein: CASRANMNTEAFF

D gene: NA
V gene: TRBV7-3
clone size: NA
CDR3 length: 13
J gene: TRBJ1-1
CDR3 DNA: TGTGCCAGCAGCTCCACAGAGAACACTGAAGCTTTCTTT
CDR3 protein: CASSSTENTEAFF

D gene: NA
V gene: TRBV25-1
clone size: NA
CDR3 length: 15
J gene: TRBJ1-2
CDR3 DNA: TGTGCCAGCAGTGATCAGCAGGGCCCACTCTATGGCTACACCTTC
CDR3 protein: CASSDQQGPLYGYTF

D gene: NA
V gene: TRBV30
clone size: NA
CDR3 length: 16
J gene: TRBJ2-7
CDR3 DNA: TGTGCCTGGAAACCCGCGGCGGACTCCCGAGCCCACGAGCAGTACTTC
CDR3 protein: CAWKPAADSRAHEQYF

D gene: NA
V gene: TRBV5-1
clone size: NA
CDR3 length: 13
J gene: TRBJ1-1
CDR3 DNA: TGCGCCAGCAGCCAGAACCCGCTCACTGAAGCTTTCTTT
CDR3 protein: CASSQNPLTEAFF

D gene: TRBD2
V gene: TRBV7-9
clone size: NA
CDR3 length: 15
J gene: TRBJ2-1
CDR3 DNA: TGTGCCAGCAGCCCGGTGATAGCGGGATACAATGAGCAGTTCTTC
CDR3 protein: CASSPVIAGYNEQFF

D gene: TRBD1
V gene: TRBV19
clone size: NA
CDR3 length: 14
J gene: TRBJ1-2
CDR3 DNA: TGTGCCAGTAGTACCAAGACAGGGCACTATGGCTACACCTTC
CDR3 protein: CASSTKTGHYGYTF

D gene: TRBD2
V gene: TRBV5-4
clone size: NA
CDR3 length: 15
J gene: TRBJ2-5
CDR3 DNA: TGTGCCAGCAGCATGGCGGGAGTGGGAGCAGAGACCCAGTACTTC
CDR3 protein: CASSMAGVGAETQYF

D gene: NA
V gene: TRBV27
clone size: NA
CDR3 length: 15
J gene: TRBJ2-1
CDR3 DNA: TGTGCCAGCAGTCCCTTTGCTCTCGGGGGCAATGAGCAGTTCTTC
CDR3 protein: CASSPFALGGNEQFF

D gene: TRBD2
V gene: TRBV2
clone size: NA
CDR3 length: 17
J gene: TRBJ2-1
CDR3 DNA: TGTGCCAGCAGTGCGGGGTCGCGGGAGGGCCGTTACAATGAGCAGTTCTTC
CDR3 protein: CASSAGSREGRYNEQFF

D gene: TRBD1
V gene: TRBV12-3/TRBV12-4
clone size: NA
CDR3 length: 13
J gene: TRBJ1-2
CDR3 DNA: TGTGCCAGCAGCTGGGGACAGGGGCGCGGCTACACCTTC
CDR3 protein: CASSWGQGRGYTF

D gene: NA
V gene: TRBV27
clone size: NA
CDR3 length: 11
J gene: TRBJ1-2
CDR3 DNA: TGTGCCAGCAGTTCCGGAGATGGCTACACCTTC
CDR3 protein: CASSSGDGYTF

D gene: NA
V gene: TRBV3-1/TRBV3-2
clone size: NA
CDR3 length: 15
J gene: TRBJ1-5
CDR3 DNA: TGTGCCAGCAGCCAAGATACAGGGCGTAATCAGCCCCAGCATTTT
CDR3 protein: CASSQDTGRNQPQHF

D gene: NA
V gene: TRBV5-4
clone size: NA
CDR3 length: 15
J gene: TRBJ2-2
CDR3 DNA: TGTGCCAGCAGCCCGGGGTCTTTAAACACCGGGGAGCTGTTTTTT
CDR3 protein: CASSPGSLNTGELFF

D gene: NA
V gene: TRBV11-2
clone size: NA
CDR3 length: 14
J gene: TRBJ2-7
CDR3 DNA: TGTGCCAGCAGCCTAGCACTATCCCCCTACGAGCAGTACTTC
CDR3 protein: CASSLALSPYEQYF

D gene: NA
V gene: TRBV20-1
clone size: once
CDR3 length: 13
J gene: TRBJ2-7
CDR3 DNA: TGCAGTGCTAGTGCTGAGGGGGACTACGAGCAGTACTTC
CDR3 protein: CSASAEGDYEQYF

D gene: NA
V gene: TRBV12-3/TRBV12-4
clone size: NA
CDR3 length: 12
J gene: TRBJ2-5
CDR3 DNA: TGTGCCAGCAGCCCAGGGCGAGAGACCCAGTACTTC
CDR3 protein: CASSPGRETQYF

D gene: TRBD2
V gene: TRBV20-1
clone size: few
CDR3 length: 14
J gene: TRBJ2-1
CDR3 DNA: TGCAGTGCTAGTGGACTAGCGGATTACAATGAGCAGTTCTTC
CDR3 protein: CSASGLADYNEQFF

D gene: TRBD1
V gene: TRBV29-1
clone size: NA
CDR3 length: 16
J gene: TRBJ2-2
CDR3 DNA: TGCAGCGCCGTGGCCAGGGGGCCGAAATACACCGGGGAGCTGTTTTTT
CDR3 protein: CSAVARGPKYTGELFF

D gene: NA
V gene: TRBV19
clone size: once
CDR3 length: 19
J gene: TRBJ1-5
CDR3 DNA: TGTGCCAGTAGTCACCGACGGTCCGGGGGGCTAATCAGCAATCAGCCCCAGCATTTT
CDR3 protein: CASSHRRSGGLISNQPQHF

D gene: NA
V gene: TRBV4-1
clone size: NA
CDR3 length: 15
J gene: TRBJ2-7
CDR3 DNA: TGCGCCAGCAGCCAAGACCAGGGTTCAGCCTACGAGCAGTACTTC
CDR3 protein: CASSQDQGSAYEQYF